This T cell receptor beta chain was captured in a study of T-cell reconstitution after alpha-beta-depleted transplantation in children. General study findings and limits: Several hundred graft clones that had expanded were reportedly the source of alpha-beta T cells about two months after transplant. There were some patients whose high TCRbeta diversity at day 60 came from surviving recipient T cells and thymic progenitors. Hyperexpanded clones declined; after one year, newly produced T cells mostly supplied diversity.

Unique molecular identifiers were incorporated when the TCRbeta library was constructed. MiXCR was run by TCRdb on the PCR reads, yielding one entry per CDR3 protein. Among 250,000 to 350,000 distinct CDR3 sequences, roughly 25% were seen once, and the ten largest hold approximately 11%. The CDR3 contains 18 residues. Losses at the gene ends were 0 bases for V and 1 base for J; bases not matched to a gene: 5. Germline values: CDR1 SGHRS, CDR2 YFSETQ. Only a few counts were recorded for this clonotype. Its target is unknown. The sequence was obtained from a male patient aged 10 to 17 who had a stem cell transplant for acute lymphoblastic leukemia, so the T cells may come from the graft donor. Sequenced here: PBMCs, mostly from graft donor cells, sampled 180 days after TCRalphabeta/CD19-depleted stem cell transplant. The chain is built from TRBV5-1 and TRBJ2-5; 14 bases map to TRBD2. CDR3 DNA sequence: TGCGCCAGCAGCTTGGGCGGGACTAGCGGGAGCCCCCAAGAGACCCAGTACTTC. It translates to CASSLGGTSGSPQETQYF.